These T cell receptor beta chains were read from a single sample in a study of OX40 agonist ivuxolimab in advanced cancers. Repertoires were generated with immunoSEQ multiplex PCR, while TCRdb's copy carries only in-frame clones and drops some. The data show 87,000 or so clones, over 75% seen once. The starting material was CD4+ or CD8+ T cells sorted from blood, obtained in a trial of the OX40 agonist ivuxolimab. The origin of the receptors is an adult with an advanced solid tumor such as melanoma, head and neck, liver or kidney cancer. CDR3s leave out the opening cysteine and the closing phenylalanine or tryptophan. The D gene is left open where the match is weak.

-,TRBJ1-6,TRBV18,ASSPTGPGNSPLH
-,TRBJ2-7,TRBV11-3,ASSLDPGTSFYEQY
-,TRBJ1-1,TRBV28,ASSLRRGTRLEAF
TRBD1,TRBJ1-3,TRBV30,AWSEKTGGPGNTIY
-,TRBJ2-3,TRBV19,ASSAGQTDTQY
TRBD2,TRBJ2-5,TRBV5-1,ASSLGPSGPQETQY
TRBD2,TRBJ2-3,TRBV11-2,ASSLEGGSYDTQY
TRBD1,TRBJ2-3,TRBV11-2,ASSFNRGTDTQY
-,TRBJ1-2,TRBV5-4,ASSQGEGDNYGYT
-,TRBJ1-2,TRBV6-5,ASSYSREWYGYT
-,TRBJ2-7,TRBV7-2,ASSSSTSLIYEQY
-,TRBJ2-7,TRBV7-2,ASSFAQGYEQY
TRBD1,TRBJ2-3,TRBV25-1,ASSEWGTASTDTQY
-,TRBJ1-6,TRBV5-6,ASSSYNSPLH
TRBD2,TRBJ2-1,TRBV7-2,ASSGGSGREEEQF
TRBD1,TRBJ1-5,TRBV10-3,ATTPGQGGNQPQH
-,TRBJ2-1,TRBV7-9,ASSSSGGRDNEQF
TRBD2,TRBJ2-3,TRBV30,ALRAGVETDTQY
-,TRBJ2-2,TRBV5-4,ASSLDVFGRGQRSLF
TRBD1,TRBJ2-1,TRBV15,ATTPSGQGISGQF
TRBD1,TRBJ1-2,TRBV28,ASSPWDSAEINYGYT
TRBD1,TRBJ2-7,TRBV11-3,ASSLAPGPGQYEQY
-,TRBJ2-7,TRBV5-6,ASSYVNEQY